These T cell receptor beta chains were read from a single sample in a study of cytomegalovirus exposure and HLA in healthy donors. Sequencing was performed with immunoSEQ multiplex PCR; in TCRdb, only in-frame clones are kept and a portion is missing. The sample has fewer than 200,000 clones; 60% to 85% are singletons. Sequencing used PBMCs. The receptor source for this set is a man aged 25 to 45 in good health and CMV-seropositive. The CDR3 runs from the conserved cysteine through the conserved F or W. The D gene is left open where the match is weak. For some rows the clone size is stated as once, few or many, or as a class when expanded; others skip it.

d_gene: NA; j_gene: TRBJ2-3; abundance: NA; v_gene: TRBV7-2; CDR3nt: TGTGCCAGCAGCTTAGGGGACTTCTTTTCGAACACAGATACGCAGTATTTT; CDR3aa: CASSLGDFFSNTDTQYF
d_gene: TRBD1; j_gene: TRBJ2-7; abundance: once; v_gene: TRBV28; CDR3nt: TGTGCCAGCAGTAACCCGGGACAGGGGGGGAGGGAGCAGTACTTC; CDR3aa: CASSNPGQGGREQYF
d_gene: TRBD1; j_gene: TRBJ2-7; abundance: NA; v_gene: TRBV6-6; CDR3nt: TGTGCCAGCAGTTACACCGACAGGGTTGTACCCTACGAGCAGTACTTC; CDR3aa: CASSYTDRVVPYEQYF
d_gene: NA; j_gene: TRBJ1-1; abundance: NA; v_gene: TRBV28; CDR3nt: TGTGCCAGCAGTTTCTGGCGGGAGAACACTGAGGCTTTCTTT; CDR3aa: CASSFWRENTEAFF
d_gene: TRBD2; j_gene: TRBJ2-7; abundance: NA; v_gene: TRBV2; CDR3nt: TGTGCCAGTTCCGGGCCCAGCGGGAGCGAGCAGTACTTC; CDR3aa: CASSGPSGSEQYF
d_gene: NA; j_gene: TRBJ2-7; abundance: once; v_gene: TRBV27; CDR3nt: TGTGCCAGCAGTTGGGACGGAGGGGACGAGCAGTACTTC; CDR3aa: CASSWDGGDEQYF
d_gene: NA; j_gene: TRBJ1-1; abundance: few; v_gene: TRBV6-5; CDR3nt: TGTGCCAGCAGTTATGCAGGGATGAACACTGAAGCTTTCTTT; CDR3aa: CASSYAGMNTEAFF
d_gene: TRBD1; j_gene: TRBJ1-5; abundance: NA; v_gene: TRBV19; CDR3nt: TGTGCCAGTAGTATTTCCCCCGGGACAGGGAACAATCAGCCCCAGCATTTT; CDR3aa: CASSISPGTGNNQPQHF
d_gene: TRBD1; j_gene: TRBJ2-3; abundance: NA; v_gene: TRBV15; CDR3nt: TGTGCCACCAGCAGCTACAGGGGATACAGTACAGATACGCAGTATTTT; CDR3aa: CATSSYRGYSTDTQYF
d_gene: NA; j_gene: TRBJ2-7; abundance: NA; v_gene: TRBV28; CDR3nt: TGTGCCAGCAGTCTAGGACACATTTACGAGCAGTACTTC; CDR3aa: CASSLGHIYEQYF
d_gene: TRBD1; j_gene: TRBJ2-7; abundance: NA; v_gene: TRBV10-3; CDR3nt: TGTGCCATCAGTGAGGGACAGGGGATCAACGAGCAGTACTTC; CDR3aa: CAISEGQGINEQYF
d_gene: NA; j_gene: TRBJ2-5; abundance: NA; v_gene: TRBV30; CDR3nt: TGTGCCTGGAGGGGAGAACTTCAAGAGACCCAGTACTTC; CDR3aa: CAWRGELQETQYF
d_gene: TRBD1; j_gene: TRBJ1-2; abundance: few; v_gene: TRBV6-1; CDR3nt: TGTGCCAGCAGTGAAAGGCGGGGACAGGGGGCGTCCGGCTACACCTTC; CDR3aa: CASSERRGQGASGYTF
d_gene: NA; j_gene: TRBJ1-6; abundance: NA; v_gene: TRBV7-2; CDR3nt: TGTGCCAGCAGCCGCGACAGCCCGAGTTTCTATAATTCACCCCTCCACTTT; CDR3aa: CASSRDSPSFYNSPLHF